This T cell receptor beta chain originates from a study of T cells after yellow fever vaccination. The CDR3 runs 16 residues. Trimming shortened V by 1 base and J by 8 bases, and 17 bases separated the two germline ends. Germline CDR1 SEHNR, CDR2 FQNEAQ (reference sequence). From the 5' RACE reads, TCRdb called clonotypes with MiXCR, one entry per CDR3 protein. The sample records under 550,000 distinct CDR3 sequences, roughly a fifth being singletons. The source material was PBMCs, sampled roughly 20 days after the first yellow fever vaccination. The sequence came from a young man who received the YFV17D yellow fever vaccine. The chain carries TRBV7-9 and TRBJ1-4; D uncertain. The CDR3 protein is CASSLDSVRLGEKLFF. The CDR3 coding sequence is TGTGCCAGCAGCTTAGATTCGGTCAGGTTAGGAGAAAAACTGTTTTTT. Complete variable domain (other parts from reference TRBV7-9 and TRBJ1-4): DTGVSQNPRHKITKRGQNVTFRCDPISEHNRLYWYRQTLGQGPEFLTYFQNEAQLEKSRLLSDRFSAERPKGSFSTLEIQRTEQGDSAMYLCASSLDSVRLGEKLFFGSGTQLSVL.